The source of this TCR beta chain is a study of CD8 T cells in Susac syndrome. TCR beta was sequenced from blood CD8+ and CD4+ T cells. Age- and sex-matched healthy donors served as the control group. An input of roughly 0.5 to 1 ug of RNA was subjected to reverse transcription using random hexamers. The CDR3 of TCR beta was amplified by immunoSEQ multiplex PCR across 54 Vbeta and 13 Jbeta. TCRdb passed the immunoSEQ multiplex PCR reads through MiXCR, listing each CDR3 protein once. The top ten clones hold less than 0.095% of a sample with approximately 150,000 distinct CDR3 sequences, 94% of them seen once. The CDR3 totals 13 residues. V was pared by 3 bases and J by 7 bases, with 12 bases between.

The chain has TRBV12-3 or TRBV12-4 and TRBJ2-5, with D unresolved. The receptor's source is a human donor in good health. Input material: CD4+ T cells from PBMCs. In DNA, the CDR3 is TGTGCCAGCAGTTTGAGAGACCCGGGGACCCAGTACTTC. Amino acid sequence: CASSLRDPGTQYF.